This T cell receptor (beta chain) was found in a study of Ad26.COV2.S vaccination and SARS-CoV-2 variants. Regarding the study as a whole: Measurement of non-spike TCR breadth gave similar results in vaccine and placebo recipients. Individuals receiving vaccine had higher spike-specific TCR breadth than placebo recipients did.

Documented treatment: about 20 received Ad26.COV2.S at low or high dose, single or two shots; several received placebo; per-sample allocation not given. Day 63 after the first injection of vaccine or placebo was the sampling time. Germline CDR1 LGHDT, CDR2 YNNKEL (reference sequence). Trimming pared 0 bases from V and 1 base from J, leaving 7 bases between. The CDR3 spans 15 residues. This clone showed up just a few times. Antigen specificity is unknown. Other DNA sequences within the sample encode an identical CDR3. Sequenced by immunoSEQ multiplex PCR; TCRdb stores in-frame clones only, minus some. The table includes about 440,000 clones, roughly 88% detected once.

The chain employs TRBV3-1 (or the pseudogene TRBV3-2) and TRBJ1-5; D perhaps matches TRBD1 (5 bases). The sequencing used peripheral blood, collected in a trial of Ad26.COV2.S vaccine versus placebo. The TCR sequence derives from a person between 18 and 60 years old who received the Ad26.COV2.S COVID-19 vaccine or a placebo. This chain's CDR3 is CASSQDRGSNQPQHF. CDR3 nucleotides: TGTGCCAGCAGCCAAGATCGGGGGAGCAATCAGCCCCAGCATTTT.